The 21 T cell receptor beta chains below were found in one sample sequenced in a study of response to subunit inactivated influenza vaccine (dated by TCRdb to between 2017 and 2018). The library relied on RT-PCR. The data were produced on an Illumina HiSeq 2500. TCRdb reprocessing: public reads trimmed at Q25 with fastp, clones called with MiXCR, in-frame beta chains kept. CDR3 protein duplicates are merged, each entry listing the most common genes and DNA. A total of 530,000 or so distinct CDR3 sequences appear in this sample, about 14% of them only once. The ten biggest clones cover more than 9.5% of the sample. Specimen: PBMCs from blood, collected about 11 days after vaccination. The receptors were sampled from a man in his fifties or sixties who received an inactivated influenza vaccine. Donor details come from another sample of the same person, matched by shared clones.

Remarks on this clonotype: This may stem from a read error, because a much larger clone lies one nucleotide away. This chain links TRBV20-1 with TRBJ2-1; 14 nucleotides align to TRBD2. The CDR3 covers 15 residues. Germline CDR1 DFQATT, CDR2 SNEGSKA (reference sequence). Here the CDR3 reads CGASSGTSGRYEQFF. The CDR3 nucleotides read TGCGGTGCTAGTAGCGGGACTAGCGGGAGATATGAGCAGTTCTTC.

This clonotype has more than one count but fewer than ten. This chain links TRBV12-3 or TRBV12-4 with TRBJ2-2; 7 bases fit TRBD1. The trim removed 10 bases at V and 6 bases at J, leaving 14 bases unmatched. This CDR3 region has 15 residues. CDR3 DNA: TGTGCCATCCACCGCGACAGGGATCGGCCCGGGGAGCTGTTTTTT. Its translation is CAIHRDRDRPGELFF.

This clonotype was picked up a small number of times. The genes are TRBV2 and TRBJ2-1; TRBD2 is a possible D gene (6 bases). Deletions cut 3 bases from V and 5 bases from J, with 11 bases between. The CDR3 is 14 residues long. Germline V gene lookup returns CDR1 SNHLY and CDR2 FYNNEI. The CDR3 coding sequence is TGTGCCAGCAGTGATACGGGGGATGACAATGAGCAGTTCTTC. This encodes CASSDTGDDNEQFF.

This clonotype was counted only a few times. The gene calls are TRBV6-2 or TRBV6-3 and TRBJ2-7, with TRBD1 matching over 8 bases. This CDR3 is built from 15 residues. Trimming at V came to 5 bases and at J to 7 bases, leaving 13 bases not matched to a gene. Germline lookup yields CDR1 MNHEY and CDR2 SVGEGT. The CDR3, as DNA: TGTGCCAGCAGTCCTACAGGGGGAGGTTGGAGTGAGCAGTACTTC. It is translated as CASSPTGGGWSEQYF.

The chain is built from TRBV6-1 and TRBJ2-5; 13 positions match TRBD2. V trimming: 6 bases; J trimming: 4 bases; junction bases outside the gene matches: 5. From germline, CDR1 is MNHNS and CDR2 SASEGT. The CDR3 loop spans 15 amino acids. CDR3 sequence (DNA): TGTGCCAGCAGACGCGGGACTAGCGGGGCAGAGACCCAGTACTTC. This encodes CASRRGTSGAETQYF.

J is TRBJ2-2 and V is TRBV11-2; the D gene is possibly TRBD2 (6 bases). CDR1 and CDR2 from the germline V gene are SGHAT and FQNNGV. The ends were cut back, 5 bases at V and 3 bases at J, with 22 bases in the middle. The CDR3 runs 18 residues. The DNA of the CDR3 is TGTGCCAGCAGCGTCAAAACCGGGACTTCTATCGACACCGGGGAGCTGTTTTTT. Translation: CASSVKTGTSIDTGELFF.

This clonotype was observed a few times. This sequence joins TRBV29-1 and TRBJ1-2; D might be TRBD1 (5 bases). Trimming cost V 0 bases and J 5 bases, with 10 bases left between them. Per germline, CDR1 SQVTM and CDR2 ANQGSEA. CDR3 length: 13 residues. CDR3 loop: CSVEEVRAYGYTF. Here the CDR3 DNA reads TGCAGCGTTGAAGAAGTCAGGGCTTATGGCTACACCTTC.

J is TRBJ2-5 and V is TRBV7-9, with D hard to call. The CDR3 loop spans 14 amino acids. CDR1 is SEHNR and CDR2 is FQNEAQ in the germline V gene (reference sequence). With 1 base removed from V and 0 bases from J, the gap between germline ends came to 6 bases. DNA of the CDR3: TGTGCCAGCAGCTTAGATGAGTACCAAGAGACCCAGTACTTC. Translating gives CASSLDEYQETQYF.

The chain employs TRBV25-1 and TRBJ2-1, with 7 bases that match TRBD1. The CDR3 spans 18 residues. V lost 2 bases and J lost 0; bases outside the gene matches: 10. Germline CDR1 reads MGHDK; CDR2 reads SYGVNS. In DNA, the CDR3 is TGTGCCAGCAGTGAAATTTGGGACAGTCCGAGCTCCTACAATGAGCAGTTCTTC. Protein sequence: CASSEIWDSPSSYNEQFF.

The chain has TRBV20-1 and TRBJ2-2; 8 bases line up with TRBD2. Germline V CDR1 and CDR2: DFQATT, SNEGSKA (reference sequence). The CDR3 covers 13 residues. V was pared by 6 bases and J by 6 bases, with 6 bases of the junction left unmatched. CDR3 in DNA: TGCAGTGCGCCAGGAGCGGGAGCCGGGGAGCTGTTTTTT. Protein product: CSAPGAGAGELFF.

This clonotype was counted a few times. The chain couples TRBV11-2 to TRBJ1-2; 7 positions match TRBD1. This CDR3 spans 13 amino acids. V lost 6 bases and J lost 7; bases outside the gene matches: 8. Germline values: CDR1 SGHAT, CDR2 FQNNGV. CDR3 sequence: CASSTNRGVGYTF. The CDR3 DNA reads TGTGCCAGCAGTACCAACAGGGGAGTTGGCTACACCTTC.

The CDR3: CASRGQGAGETQYF. DNA for the CDR3: TGTGCCAGCAGAGGACAGGGGGCCGGAGAGACCCAGTACTTC. This chain connects TRBV7-9 to TRBJ2-5; 11 bases agree with TRBD1. Germline values: CDR1 SEHNR, CDR2 FQNEAQ (reference sequence). The CDR3 runs to 14 residues. The V segment lost 6 bases and the J segment 4 bases; nucleotides outside the gene matches: 4.

This clonotype was seen more than once but under ten times. The genes are TRBV3-1 and TRBJ1-2, with D hard to call. V lost 5 bases to trimming and J lost 0 bases, with 7 bases between them. Germline CDR1 is LGHDT and CDR2 is YNNKEL (reference sequence). This CDR3 has 13 residues. The CDR3 DNA follows: TGTGCCAGCAGCACCTTTCCTAACTATGGCTACACCTTC. This sequence encodes CASSTFPNYGYTF. Based on the CDR3 plus reference TRBV3-1 and TRBJ1-2, the full variable domain is DTAVSQTPKYLVTQMGNDKSIKCEQNLGHDTMYWYKQDSKKFLKIMFSYNNKELIINETVPNRFSPKSPDKAHLNLHINSLELGDSAVYFCASSTFPNYGYTFGSGTRLTVV.

In this sample, this clonotype turned up many times. The chain joins TRBV6-5 to TRBJ2-1; D is possibly TRBD2 (5 bases). From germline, CDR1 is MNHEY and CDR2 SVGAGI. Trimming pared 0 bases from V and 5 bases from J, leaving 20 bases between. The CDR3 is made up of 18 amino acids. In DNA form, the CDR3 reads TGTGCCAGCAGTTACTCGACGACGGGGTTAAACCGCAACAATGAGCAGTTCTTC. Protein: CASSYSTTGLNRNNEQFF.

The genes are TRBV10-3 and TRBJ2-1, with 11 bases lining up with TRBD2. Germline V gene data show CDR1 as ENHRY and CDR2 as SYGVKD. V was clipped by 5 bases and J by 7 bases; unmatched bases: 10. The CDR3 totals 16 residues. The CDR3 DNA reads as TGTGCCATCAGTAGGGGCACTAGCGGGAGTCCGAATGAGCAGTTCTTC. It codes for CAISRGTSGSPNEQFF.

This clonotype was seen ten or more times. The chain recombines TRBV5-1 with TRBJ2-1; 11 positions match TRBD1. V lost 3 bases, J lost 8 bases, and 7 bases stayed unmatched. Germline CDR1 is SGHRS and CDR2 is YFSETQ. The CDR3 is 15 residues long. This CDR3 reads CASSWTGGAGYEQFF. The CDR3 coding sequence is TGCGCCAGCAGCTGGACAGGGGGCGCGGGTTATGAGCAGTTCTTC.

This rearrangement joins TRBV7-9 to TRBJ1-4, with a weak D call TRBD1 (5 bases). The ends were cut back, 5 bases at V and 8 bases at J, with 15 bases in the middle. The CDR3 consists of 14 residues. Germline CDR1 reads SEHNR; CDR2 reads FQNEAQ (reference sequence). CDR3 sequence (DNA): TGTGCCAGCAGCGGCGGGACGGCCGGAGAAAAACTGTTTTTT. Protein product: CASSGGTAGEKLFF.

This clonotype was seen repeatedly, ten times or more. The chain recombines TRBV28 with TRBJ1-5; weak D call: TRBD1 (5 bases). The CDR3 covers 15 residues. V lost 3 bases, J lost 7 bases, and 16 bases lay in between. Germline CDR1 reads MDHEN; CDR2 reads SYDVKM. The CDR3: CASSLRGEDNQPQHF. CDR3 DNA sequence: TGTGCCAGCAGTTTGAGAGGGGAGGACAACCAGCCCCAGCATTTT.

V and J are TRBV12-3 or TRBV12-4 and TRBJ1-2; weak D call: TRBD1 (6 bases). CDR3 length equals 13 residues. With 6 bases removed from V and 2 bases from J, the gap between germline ends came to 10 bases. The CDR3 region is CASRVDSNYGYTF. The CDR3 DNA is TGTGCCAGCAGGGTGGACAGCAACTATGGCTACACCTTC.

This sequence joins TRBV7-9 and TRBJ1-2; no reliable D call. The length of the CDR3 is 14 residues. Trimming removed 3 bases from V and 6 bases from J, with 14 bases in between. Germline V gene sequence: CDR1 SEHNR, CDR2 FQNEAQ (reference sequence). CDR3 DNA: TGTGCCAGCAGCTTCGCCCAGACCCCCAATGGCTACACCTTC. The encoded protein is CASSFAQTPNGYTF. Complete variable domain (other parts from reference TRBV7-9 and TRBJ1-2): DTGVSQNPRHKITKRGQNVTFRCDPISEHNRLYWYRQTLGQGPEFLTYFQNEAQLEKSRLLSDRFSAERPKGSFSTLEIQRTEQGDSAMYLCASSFAQTPNGYTFGSGTRLTVV.

CDR3 sequence: CAWTQGGAQPQHF. Written as DNA, the CDR3 is TGTGCCTGGACCCAGGGAGGGGCTCAGCCCCAGCATTTT. V is TRBV30 and J is TRBJ1-5; possibly TRBD1 for D (5 bases). Trimming cost V 4 bases and J 6 bases, with 13 bases left between them. Germline V lookup: CDR1 GTSNPN, CDR2 SVGIG (reference sequence). This CDR3 is built from 13 residues.